This T cell receptor beta chain was recovered during a study of neoadjuvant nivolumab and ipilimumab in lung cancer. General study results and limits: A small number of samples were TCR sequenced. Resected-tumor TCR richness correlated positively with pretherapy blood richness. From pretherapy to surgery, tumor richness and clonality rose with dual therapy. Compared with tumor-adjacent uninvolved lung, resected tumors showed greater richness and clonality.

As concerns this clone: The antigen is unknown.

This CDR3 has 15 residues. The germline V and J ends were trimmed by 0 bases and 0 bases, with 6 bases remaining between them. Germline V gives CDR1 SGHTA, CDR2 FQGNSA. Using immunoSEQ multiplex PCR, the repertoire was profiled, and TCRdb retains in-frame clones only, with some absent. The table lists roughly 30,000 clones, approximately 80% of them singletons, with 6% to 7% in the top ten. Specimen: peripheral blood, collected before neoadjuvant nivolumab, alone or with ipilimumab. The V and J genes are TRBV7-2 and TRBJ2-1; D gene uncertain. This receptor was taken from an adult with non-small cell lung cancer. In DNA form, the CDR3 reads TGTGCCAGCAGCTTAGCCCGGTACTCCTACAATGAGCAGTTCTTC. Translation: CASSLARYSYNEQFF.